Below, 25 T cell receptor beta chains from the same sample are listed, as sequenced in a study of cytomegalovirus exposure and HLA in healthy donors (dated by TCRdb to between 2016 and 2019). Library construction relied on the immunoSEQ multiplex PCR assay. For the multiplex PCR, a mixture combining 60 forward primers for TCR Vbeta segments and 13 reverse primers for TCR Jbeta segments was used. TCRdb provides this immuneACCESS table in a form limited to in-frame rearrangements. Some clones are lacking; in checked studies, under half of them reflect an unresolved V gene, and why the rest are absent is not known. For this sample the table gives around 280,000 clones, of which approximately 90% were detected only once. The ten top clones hold approximately 2% of the sample. Sequenced input: PBMCs. The receptors were sampled from a woman between 18 and 29 years old in good health and CMV-seronegative.

With regard to this clone: Other DNA sequences from this sample encode an identical CDR3 as well. The chain uses TRBV5-1 and TRBJ1-1; a possible D gene is TRBD1 (5 bases). V was trimmed by 3 bases and J by 2 bases, leaving 8 bases between them. The CDR3 extends over 13 amino acids. CDR1 is SGHRS and CDR2 is YFSETQ in the germline V gene. CDR3: CASSSTGNTEAFF. The CDR3 bases are TGCGCCAGCAGCTCAACAGGTAACACTGAAGCTTTCTTT.

This clone was seen just once. This chain connects TRBV9 to TRBJ1-1, with D maybe TRBD1 (5 bases). Trimming removed 4 bases at V and 0 bases at J, with 10 bases between. Germline CDR1 and CDR2: SGDLS and YYNGEE. The CDR3 is made up of 14 amino acids. The CDR3 DNA reads TGTGCCAGCAGCCCGGGGGGGATGAACACTGAAGCTTTCTTT. Translating gives CASSPGGMNTEAFF.

The chain joins TRBV7-2 to TRBJ2-5; no firm D call. The V gene lost 1 base and the J gene lost 7 bases, with 13 bases spanning the gap. Germline lookup yields CDR1 SGHTA and CDR2 FQGNSA. The CDR3 runs 14 residues. CDR3 amino acids: CASSLESSLGTQYF. The DNA for the CDR3 is TGTGCCAGCAGCTTAGAGTCAAGTCTCGGGACCCAGTACTTC.

The V gene is TRBV9, the J gene TRBJ2-1, with TRBD2 matching 9 bases. The germline CDR1 and CDR2 sequences are SGDLS and YYNGEE. The CDR3 runs to 15 residues. The J segment lost 5 bases and the V segment lost 4 bases, leaving 7 bases of the junction unmatched. The CDR3 coding sequence is TGTGCCAGCAGCCCGCGACTAGCGGCTAACAATGAGCAGTTCTTC. Protein: CASSPRLAANNEQFF.

The V call is TRBV2, the J call TRBJ1-1, with D perhaps TRBD1 (5 bases). Trimming took off 3 bases at V and 14 bases at J, with 19 bases between the two ends. The CDR3 totals 13 residues. Looked up from germline, CDR1 is SNHLY and CDR2 is FYNNEI. The CDR3 loop reads CASSDSQGLPNFF. The CDR3 coding sequence is TGTGCCAGCAGTGATTCCCAGGGTTTACCGAACTTCTTT.

The genes are TRBV11-2 and TRBJ1-3; 9 bases are shared with TRBD1. Germline-derived CDR1 and CDR2 are SGHAT and FQNNGV. The CDR3 is made up of 15 amino acids. Trimming took 5 bases from V and 8 from J; bases not matched to a gene: 10. CDR3 DNA sequence: TGTGCCAGCAGCCCCCGGGACAGGGTATGGGACACCATATATTTT. It specifies CASSPRDRVWDTIYF.

This sequence joins TRBV10-3 and TRBJ2-3; 11 bases align to TRBD2. CDR1 ENHRY and CDR2 SYGVKD come from the germline V gene. The CDR3 has 18 residues. J was trimmed by 5 bases and V by 0 bases; bases with no gene match: 10. The CDR3 nucleotides read TGTGCCATCAGTGAGTCGTTTAGCGGGGGGGGATTAGGAGATACGCAGTATTTT. Amino acids: CAISESFSGGGLGDTQYF.

The rearrangement uses TRBV25-1 and TRBJ1-6; no firm D call. The CDR3 loop spans 16 amino acids. V was shortened by 5 bases and J by 0 bases, with 11 bases between the two germline ends. Germline V CDR1 and CDR2: MGHDK, SYGVNS. The CDR3 bases are TGTGCCAGCAGTCCTAGCCCGGGCTCCTATAATTCACCCCTCCACTTT. Encoded protein: CASSPSPGSYNSPLHF.

In its sample, this clone was seen a few times. The chain has TRBV4-1 and TRBJ2-1; D may be TRBD1 (6 bases). CDR3 length: 18 residues. CDR1 MGHRA and CDR2 YSYEKL come from the germline V gene. Deletions cut 1 base from V and 5 bases from J, with 21 bases between. CDR3 region: CASSQVGAQTPFNNEQFF. CDR3 nucleotide sequence: TGCGCCAGCAGCCAAGTGGGGGCCCAAACCCCTTTCAACAATGAGCAGTTCTTC.

Only one count was recorded for this clone. The rearrangement links TRBV5-1 to TRBJ1-6; 10 positions agree with TRBD1. Germline values: CDR1 SGHRS, CDR2 YFSETQ. This CDR3 is 18 amino acids long. The junction had 7 bases not matched to a gene; V was cut back by 4 bases and J by 0 bases. Here the CDR3 reads CASSLGQGMSSYNSPLHF. The CDR3 DNA reads TGCGCCAGCAGCCTGGGACAGGGGATGAGCTCCTATAATTCACCCCTCCACTTT.

The V and J genes are TRBV23-1 and TRBJ2-7, with 8 positions matching TRBD1. TRBV23-1 falls under the ORF class, with uncertain function. The CDR3 runs 16 residues. Losses at the gene ends were 0 bases for V and 2 bases for J; bases not matched to a gene: 6. CDR3 nucleotides: TGCGCCAGCAGTCAATCGCGGAGACAGGGGCCCTACGAGCAGTACTTC. This translates into CASSQSRRQGPYEQYF.

The genes are TRBV5-1 and TRBJ2-6; 8 bases are a match to TRBD1. The germline V gene encodes CDR1 SGHRS and CDR2 YFSETQ. J lost 3 bases, V lost 0 bases, and 11 bases had no gene match. The CDR3 has 19 residues. Here the CDR3 reads CASSLVFRRGLGGANVLTF. The CDR3 DNA sequence: TGCGCCAGCAGCTTGGTTTTCCGCAGGGGGCTAGGTGGGGCCAACGTCCTGACTTTC.

The chain combines TRBV5-1 with TRBJ2-3, with 9 bases matching TRBD2. Per germline, CDR1 SGHRS and CDR2 YFSETQ. The CDR3 has 15 amino acids. V dropped 0 bases and J dropped 5; count of bases not matched to a gene: 4. CDR3 nucleotides: TGCGCCAGCAGCTTGGCCGGACTAGCGATAGATACGCAGTATTTT. This gives the protein CASSLAGLAIDTQYF.

A note on this clone: This same CDR3 is encoded by further DNA sequences in the sample. The V gene is TRBV2, the J gene TRBJ1-1; a possible D gene is TRBD1 (5 bases). The length of the CDR3 is 14 residues. Germline values: CDR1 SNHLY, CDR2 FYNNEI. Deletions cut 1 base from V and 0 bases from J, with 6 bases between. CDR3 in amino acids: CASSEGGVNTEAFF. The CDR3 region has the DNA TGTGCCAGCAGTGAAGGGGGCGTGAACACTGAAGCTTTCTTT.

This clone appeared once. This chain links TRBV9 with TRBJ1-1; D might be TRBD1 (5 bases). Trimming took 4 bases from V and 1 from J, leaving 14 bases between them. In germline, CDR1 is SGDLS, CDR2 YYNGEE. This CDR3 has 15 residues. The CDR3 reads CASSPVGGGNTEAFF. As DNA, the CDR3 is TGTGCCAGCAGCCCAGTGGGGGGTGGGAACACTGAAGCTTTCTTT.

The V and J genes are TRBV5-1 and TRBJ2-1, with D perhaps matching TRBD2 (5 bases). CDR3 length: 12 amino acids. CDR1 SGHRS and CDR2 YFSETQ come from the germline V gene. Trimming cost V 2 bases and J 9 bases, with 9 bases left between them. DNA of the CDR3: TGCGCCAGCAGCTTCTCTACTAGTGAGCAGTTCTTC. Translated, it gives CASSFSTSEQFF.

V is TRBV6-6 and J is TRBJ2-7, with TRBD1 matching over 8 bases. The junction had 9 bases not matched to a gene; V was cut back by 9 bases and J by 5 bases. CDR1 and CDR2 (germline): MNHNY, SVGAGI (reference sequence). The length of the CDR3 is 13 residues. CDR3 DNA sequence: TGTGCCAGTTTAGGGACAGGCACTAACGAGCAGTACTTC. Residues: CASLGTGTNEQYF.

This sequence joins TRBV5-1 and TRBJ2-5, with 7 bases matching TRBD2. Trimming removed 4 bases from V and 4 bases from J; junction bases left unmatched: 7. This CDR3 has 14 amino acids. In germline, CDR1 is SGHRS, CDR2 YFSETQ. The DNA of the CDR3 is TGCGCCAGCAGCCCGGGCGGGGGAGGAGAGACCCAGTACTTC. This encodes CASSPGGGGETQYF. The full variable domain, its missing parts supplied by reference TRBV5-1 and TRBJ2-5, is KAGVTQTPRYLIKTRGQQVTLSCSPISGHRSVSWYQQTPGQGLQFLFEYFSETQRNKGNFPGRFSGRQFSNSRSEMNVSTLELGDSALYLCASSPGGGGETQYFGPGTRLLVL.

This clone has only one observation. This chain links TRBV11-2 with TRBJ2-7, with TRBD2 as a possible D gene (5 bases). CDR3 length: 13 residues. V lost 3 bases and J 5 bases, leaving 11 bases between the germline ends. CDR1 SGHAT and CDR2 FQNNGV come from the germline V gene. CDR3 nucleotide sequence: TGTGCCAGCAGCTTCGGACCCGGGGACGAGCAGTACTTC. Protein: CASSFGPGDEQYF.

This chain joins TRBV30 and TRBJ1-5; 9 positions match TRBD1. Trimming at V came to 0 bases and at J to 9 bases, leaving 9 bases not matched to a gene. The CDR3 has 15 amino acids. CDR1 and CDR2 from the germline V gene are GTSNPN and SVGIG (reference sequence). The CDR3 region is CAWSVRGTGSPPQHF. The CDR3 region has the DNA TGTGCCTGGAGTGTACGCGGGACAGGGTCTCCGCCCCAGCATTTT.

The chain uses TRBV7-9 and TRBJ1-1, with D possibly TRBD1 on 6 matching bases. The CDR3 runs to 16 residues. With 2 bases removed from V and 0 bases from J, the gap between germline ends came to 13 bases. Per germline, CDR1 SEHNR and CDR2 FQNEAQ (reference sequence). The CDR3 region has the DNA TGTGCCAGCAGCTTAACCCGACAGGTACTGAACACTGAAGCTTTCTTT. This encodes CASSLTRQVLNTEAFF.

This rearrangement joins TRBV4-1 to TRBJ1-3; D unresolved. Germline V gene data show CDR1 as MGHRA and CDR2 as YSYEKL. CDR3 size: 14 residues. Trimming shortened V by 4 bases and J by 2 bases, and 9 bases separated the two germline ends. CDR3 protein: CASSLLPPGNTIYF. CDR3 coding DNA: TGCGCCAGCAGCCTTCTTCCCCCTGGAAACACCATATATTTT.

This chain joins TRBV6-1 and TRBJ2-7, with D possibly matching TRBD1 (6 bases). Germline CDR1 is MNHNS and CDR2 is SASEGT. V shed 10 bases and J shed 2 bases, with 15 bases lying between them. This CDR3 spans 13 amino acids. CDR3 coding DNA: TGTGCCACTGAGGGGGACCCTACCTACGAGCAGTACTTC. It translates to CATEGDPTYEQYF.

The chain is built from TRBV5-4 and TRBJ2-3; 7 nucleotides align to TRBD1. The germline V gene encodes CDR1 SGHNT and CDR2 YYREEE (reference sequence). This CDR3 contains 12 residues. The ends lost 6 bases at V and 7 bases at J; junction bases unmatched: 5. The CDR3 DNA reads as TGTGCCAGCATTGGGACAGACAATACGCAGTATTTT. It translates to CASIGTDNTQYF.

This clone was seen once. This chain connects TRBV7-9 to TRBJ1-2; TRBD1 is a possible D gene (5 bases). Trimming removed 5 bases at V and 2 bases at J, with 18 bases between. This CDR3 is 16 amino acids long. CDR1 and CDR2 from the germline V gene are SEHNR and FQNEAQ (reference sequence). CDR3 amino acids: CASSPNARGRNYGYTF. DNA of the CDR3: TGTGCCAGCAGCCCCAACGCCCGGGGGAGGAACTATGGCTACACCTTC.